These 14 T cell receptor beta chains were all obtained from the same sample, sequenced in a study of naive and memory T cell subsets (dated 2017 in TCRdb). Preparation of the library involved UMI-ligation and nested PCR. TCRdb lists the instrument as Illumina MiSeq. The beta constant-region primer was an equimolar mix of two oligonucleotides covering both TRBC1 and TRBC2. Four rounds of PCR, combining the SP2 primer with nested alpha and beta constant-region primers, were used to amplify the ligated cDNA. TCRdb trimmed public reads at Q25 via fastp, called clones via MiXCR and kept in-frame beta chains. Rows are combined by CDR3 protein, so each entry shows the most common genes and DNA. The sample table records about 82,000 distinct CDR3 sequences; 8% to 9.5% of these occur just once. The ten largest make up 1.2% of the sample. The sequenced sample was naive CD8+ T cells from blood. Read against the paper, the sample's cell subset or site label means: naive T cells, CD45RA high CD27+. The receptor set was obtained from a human donor in good health.

There are a few counts of this clonotype. The chain couples TRBV10-3 to TRBJ1-5; 8 positions match TRBD1. The CDR3 extends over 15 amino acids. The V gene's germline CDR1 is ENHRY and CDR2 SYGVKD. Germline trimming cut 6 bases from V and 6 bases from J; bases unmatched to any gene: 10. In DNA, the CDR3 is TGTGCCATCAGCGCCCGGACAGGGTCTAGTCAGCCCCAGCATTTT. This translates into CAISARTGSSQPQHF.

The table lists this clonotype with many counts. The chain has TRBV9 and TRBJ2-3, with D perhaps being TRBD1 or TRBD2 (5 bases each). V was cut by 0 bases and J by 1 base, with 12 bases left in between. The CDR3 runs to 16 residues. Germline CDR1 reads SGDLS; CDR2 reads YYNGEE. The CDR3 sequence: CASSVDLQEGTDTQYF. Written as DNA, the CDR3 is TGTGCCAGCAGCGTAGATTTACAGGAGGGCACAGATACGCAGTATTTT.

The chain combines TRBV13 with TRBJ2-7; 9 bases match TRBD1. Per germline, CDR1 PRHDT and CDR2 FYEKMQ (reference sequence). The CDR3 extends over 13 amino acids. V gave up 6 bases and J gave up 5 bases; unmatched junction bases: 5. The CDR3 loop reads CASRGQGGHEQYF. The CDR3 region has the DNA TGTGCCAGCAGGGGACAGGGAGGCCACGAGCAGTACTTC.

This clonotype occurred a few times. The chain is built from TRBV28 and TRBJ2-2; 9 nucleotides match TRBD1. The germline CDR1 and CDR2 sequences are MDHEN and SYDVKM. CDR3 length: 17 amino acids. Losses at the gene ends were 8 bases for V and 2 bases for J; bases not matched to a gene: 12. CDR3 nucleotide sequence: TGTGCCAGCTCCCGCCAAGGACAGGGGTTTAACACCGGGGAGCTGTTTTTT. Encoded protein: CASSRQGQGFNTGELFF.

This clonotype appeared a few times. DNA for the CDR3: TGTGCCAGCAGTTTATCCAGCTATAATTCACCCCTCCACTTT. Translation: CASSLSSYNSPLHF. The chain joins TRBV27 to TRBJ1-6; D gene uncertain. The CDR3 runs 14 residues. Trimming removed 0 bases from V and 3 bases from J, with 3 bases in between. Germline V gives CDR1 MNHEY, CDR2 SMNVEV (reference sequence).

This clonotype was found many times. The rearrangement links TRBV29-1 to TRBJ2-2; 9 positions agree with TRBD1. Trimming at V came to 0 bases and at J to 5 bases, leaving 10 bases not matched to a gene. The germline V gene has CDR1 SQVTM and CDR2 ANQGSEA. CDR3 size: 17 residues. This CDR3 reads CSVEDFGTGLGTGELFF. CDR3 DNA: TGCAGCGTTGAAGATTTTGGGACAGGGTTAGGGACCGGGGAGCTGTTTTTT.

This clonotype has a count of ten or more. V is TRBV10-3 and J is TRBJ2-7; D may be TRBD1 (6 bases). Germline CDR1 ENHRY, CDR2 SYGVKD. There are 13 residues in the CDR3. V dropped 8 bases and J dropped 6 bases, with 17 bases sitting between them. In DNA form, the CDR3 reads TGTGCCATCGAAAGCGACAGGCTAGGCGAGCAGTACTTC. Amino acids: CAIESDRLGEQYF.

In this sample, this clonotype turned up many times. The chain joins TRBV7-9 to TRBJ1-4, with 7 bases fitting TRBD1. Germline values: CDR1 SEHNR, CDR2 FQNEAQ (reference sequence). The CDR3 runs to 18 residues. V was pared by 2 bases and J by 4 bases, with 13 bases of the junction left unmatched. This chain's CDR3 is CASSLFGAGTVLNEKLFF. The CDR3 DNA follows: TGTGCCAGCAGCTTATTTGGAGCCGGGACAGTCCTTAATGAAAAACTGTTTTTT. The whole variable domain, remainder taken from reference TRBV7-9 and TRBJ1-4, is DTGVSQNPRHKITKRGQNVTFRCDPISEHNRLYWYRQTLGQGPEFLTYFQNEAQLEKSRLLSDRFSAERPKGSFSTLEIQRTEQGDSAMYLCASSLFGAGTVLNEKLFFGSGTQLSVL.

At least ten counts were recorded for this clonotype. The gene calls are TRBV27 and TRBJ1-6; D is uncertain. The CDR3 runs to 15 residues. The germline gives CDR1 MNHEY, CDR2 SMNVEV (reference sequence). Trimming removed 5 bases from V and 9 bases from J, with 17 bases in between. CDR3 bases: TGTGCCAGCAGTCGAGGAGGGCTCAGACCTTCACCCCTCCACTTT. Translating gives CASSRGGLRPSPLHF.

Concerning this clonotype: Mismatch with germline at one junction end may stem from a read error. The chain links TRBV5-6 to TRBJ2-5, with 10 bases matching TRBD1. The CDR3 sequence is 15 residues long. Per germline, CDR1 SGHDT and CDR2 YYEEEE. This CDR3 is CASSLFPGQGKDGDF. DNA of the CDR3: TGTGCCAGCAGCTTGTTCCCGGGACAGGGGAAGGATGGGGACTTC.

This clonotype was recorded a few times. CDR3 bases: TGTGCCAGCAGCCCCACCAGCGGGAGTCGAAACGAGCAGTACTTC. Translation gives CASSPTSGSRNEQYF. The rearrangement links TRBV9 to TRBJ2-7; 8 bases are a match to TRBD2. Germline-derived CDR1 and CDR2 are SGDLS and YYNGEE. CDR3 length: 15 amino acids. V trimming: 4 bases; J trimming: 5 bases; junction bases outside the gene matches: 11. The variable domain in full, with the rest retrieved from reference TRBV9 and TRBJ2-7, is DSGVTQTPKHLITATGQRVTLRCSPRSGDLSVYWYQQSLDQGLQFLIQYYNGEERAKGNILERFSAQQFPDLHSELNLSSLELGDSALYFCASSPTSGSRNEQYFGPGTRLTVT.

This clonotype was counted ten times or more. The CDR3 sequence: CSVMAGTSYEQYF. Written as DNA, the CDR3 is TGCAGCGTTATGGCGGGGACTTCGTACGAGCAGTACTTC. The chain carries TRBV29-1 and TRBJ2-7; TRBD2 is a possible D gene (6 bases). Looked up from germline, CDR1 is SQVTM and CDR2 is ANQGSEA. This CDR3 has 13 residues. V was trimmed by 5 bases and J by 4 bases, leaving 15 bases between them.

This clonotype was picked up many times. The chain recombines TRBV10-1 with TRBJ2-5; the match to TRBD2 covers 7 bases. This CDR3 spans 15 amino acids. J gave up 4 bases and V 2 bases, and 7 bases lay outside the gene matches. Per germline, CDR1 WNHNN and CDR2 SYGVQD (reference sequence). CDR3 DNA sequence: TGCGCCAGCAGTGAGCGAGCCTTAGCGGGAGAGACCCAGTACTTC. Translation gives CASSERALAGETQYF.

This clonotype has a count of ten or more. The chain recombines TRBV4-1 with TRBJ1-5, with unresolved D. The CDR3 length is 15 residues. Germline CDR1 is MGHRA and CDR2 is YSYEKL. Trimming pared 3 bases from V and 7 bases from J, leaving 16 bases between. DNA for the CDR3: TGCGCCAGCAGCCAGGACCGGATCGGGGAACAGCCCCAGCATTTT. The encoded protein is CASSQDRIGEQPQHF.